The source of this T cell receptor beta chain is a study of blood T cell repertoires in COVID-19. Study background: Collection of acute and convalescent COVID-19 samples took place in the United States, Italy and Spain. The cDNA or gDNA used as material had been derived from T cells, B-cell-depleted T cells, or PBMCs.

Trimming cost V 11 bases and J 6 bases, with 14 bases left between them. The V gene's germline CDR1 is ENHRY and CDR2 SYGVKD. CDR3 length: 11 amino acids. In the authors' workflow: Reference gene primer amplification gave estimated nucleated cell counts. The repertoire was sequenced with immunoSEQ multiplex PCR; TCRdb's copy has only in-frame clones and lacks some. That table gives V, J and clone size, and the DNA gave D and trimming. The sample records 190,000 or so clones, around 83% being singletons. Sequencing was done on a sample of peripheral blood. The sequence came from a man aged 45-60 years with active or convalescent COVID-19. This chain joins TRBV10-3 and TRBJ2-7, with TRBD1 as a possible D gene (6 bases). Written as DNA, the CDR3 is TGTGCCGCCCCAGGGGTGGGCGAGCAGTACTTC. Protein product: CAAPGVGEQYF.